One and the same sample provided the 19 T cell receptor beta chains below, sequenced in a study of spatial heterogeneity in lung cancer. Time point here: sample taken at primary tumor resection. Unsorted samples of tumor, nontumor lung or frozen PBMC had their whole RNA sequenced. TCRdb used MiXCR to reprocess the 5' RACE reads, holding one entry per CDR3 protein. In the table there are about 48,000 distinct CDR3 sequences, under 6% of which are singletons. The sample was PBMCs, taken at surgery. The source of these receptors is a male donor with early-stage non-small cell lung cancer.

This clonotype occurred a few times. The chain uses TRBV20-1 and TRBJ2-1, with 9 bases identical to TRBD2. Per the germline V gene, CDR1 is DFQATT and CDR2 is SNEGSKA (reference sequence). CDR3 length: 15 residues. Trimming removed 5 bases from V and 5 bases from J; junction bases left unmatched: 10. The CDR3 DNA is TGCAGTGCTCCCTTGGCGGGAGGGGTGAACAATGAGCAGTTCTTC. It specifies CSAPLAGGVNNEQFF.

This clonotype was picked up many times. The CDR3 region is CSIRTGGALVQYF. The CDR3 nucleotides read TGCAGCATCCGGACAGGGGGCGCTTTGGTGCAGTACTTC. The rearrangement joins TRBV29-1 to TRBJ2-7; the match to TRBD1 covers 11 bases. The trim removed 8 bases at V and 9 bases at J, leaving 12 bases unmatched. The CDR3 is 13 amino acids. The germline CDR1 and CDR2 sequences are SQVTM and ANQGSEA.

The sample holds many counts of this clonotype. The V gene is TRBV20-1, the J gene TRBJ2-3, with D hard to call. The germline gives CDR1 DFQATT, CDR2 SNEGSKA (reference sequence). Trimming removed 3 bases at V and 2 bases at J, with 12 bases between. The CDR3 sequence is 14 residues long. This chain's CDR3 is CSARGFLITDTQYF. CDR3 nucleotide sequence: TGCAGTGCTAGGGGCTTCCTAATCACAGATACGCAGTATTTT.

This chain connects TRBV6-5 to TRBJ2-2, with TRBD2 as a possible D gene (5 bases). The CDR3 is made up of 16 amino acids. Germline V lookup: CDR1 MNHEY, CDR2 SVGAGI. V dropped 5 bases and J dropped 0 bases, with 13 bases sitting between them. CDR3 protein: CASSLFEGSNTGELFF. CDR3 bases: TGTGCCAGCAGTCTTTTTGAGGGATCGAACACCGGGGAGCTGTTTTTT.

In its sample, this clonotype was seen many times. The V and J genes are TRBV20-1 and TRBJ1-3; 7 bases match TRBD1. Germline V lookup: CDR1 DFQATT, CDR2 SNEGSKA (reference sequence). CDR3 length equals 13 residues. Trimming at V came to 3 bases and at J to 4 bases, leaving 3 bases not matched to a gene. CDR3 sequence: CSASLQGGNTIYF. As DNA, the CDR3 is TGCAGTGCTAGTCTACAGGGGGGAAACACCATATATTTT.

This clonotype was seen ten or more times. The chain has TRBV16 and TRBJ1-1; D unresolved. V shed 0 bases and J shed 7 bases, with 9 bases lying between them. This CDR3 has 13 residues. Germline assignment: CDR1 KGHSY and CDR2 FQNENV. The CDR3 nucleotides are TGTGCCAGCAGCCAATCGAGAGTGGGTGAAGCTTTCTTT. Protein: CASSQSRVGEAFF.

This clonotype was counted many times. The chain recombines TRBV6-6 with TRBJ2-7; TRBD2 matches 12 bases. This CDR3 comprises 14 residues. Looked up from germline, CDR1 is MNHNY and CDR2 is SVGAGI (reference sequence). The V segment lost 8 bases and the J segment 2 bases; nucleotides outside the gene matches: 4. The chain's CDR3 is CASLLAGGTYEQYF. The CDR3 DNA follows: TGTGCCAGCCTACTAGCGGGAGGAACCTACGAGCAGTACTTC.

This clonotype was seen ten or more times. The CDR3 spells CASSWTGVINEQFF. For the CDR3, the DNA is TGTGCCAGCAGTTGGACAGGGGTGATCAATGAGCAGTTCTTC. This chain joins TRBV6-5 and TRBJ2-1, with TRBD1 matching 9 bases. J lost 6 bases, V lost 4 bases, and 4 bases had no gene match. From germline, CDR1 is MNHEY and CDR2 SVGAGI. CDR3 length: 14 residues.

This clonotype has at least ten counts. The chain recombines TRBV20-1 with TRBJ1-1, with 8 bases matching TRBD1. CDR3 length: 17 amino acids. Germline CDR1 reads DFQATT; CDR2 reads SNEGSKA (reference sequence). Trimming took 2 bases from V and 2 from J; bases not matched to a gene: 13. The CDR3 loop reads CSARPSTRGQGNTEAFF. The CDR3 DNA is TGCAGTGCTAGACCCTCAACTAGAGGACAGGGTAACACTGAAGCTTTCTTT.

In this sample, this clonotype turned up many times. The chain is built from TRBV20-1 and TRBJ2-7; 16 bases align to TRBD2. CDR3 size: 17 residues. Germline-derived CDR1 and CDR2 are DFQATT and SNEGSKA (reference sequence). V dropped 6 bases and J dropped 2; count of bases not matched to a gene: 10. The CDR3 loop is CSALYGTSGRETYEQYF. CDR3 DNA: TGCAGTGCCCTCTACGGGACTAGCGGGAGGGAAACCTACGAGCAGTACTTC.

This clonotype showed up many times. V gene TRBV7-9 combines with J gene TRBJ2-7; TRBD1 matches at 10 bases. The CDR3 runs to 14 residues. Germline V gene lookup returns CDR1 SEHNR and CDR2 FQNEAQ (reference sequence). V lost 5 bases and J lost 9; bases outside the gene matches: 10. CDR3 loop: CASSDRQGAVGQYF. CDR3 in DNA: TGTGCCAGCAGCGACAGACAGGGGGCGGTGGGGCAGTACTTC.

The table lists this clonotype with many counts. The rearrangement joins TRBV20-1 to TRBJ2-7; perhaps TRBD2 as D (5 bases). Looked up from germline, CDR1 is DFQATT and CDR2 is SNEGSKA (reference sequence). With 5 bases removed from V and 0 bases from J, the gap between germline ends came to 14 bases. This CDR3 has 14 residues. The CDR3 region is CSALTRRSSYEQYF. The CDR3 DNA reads TGCAGTGCTTTAACTCGGAGGAGCTCCTACGAGCAGTACTTC.

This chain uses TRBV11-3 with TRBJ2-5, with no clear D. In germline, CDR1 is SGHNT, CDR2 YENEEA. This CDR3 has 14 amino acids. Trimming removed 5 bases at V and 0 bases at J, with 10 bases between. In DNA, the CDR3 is TGTGCCAGCAGCGTAGGACCCAACCAAGAGACCCAGTACTTC. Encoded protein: CASSVGPNQETQYF.

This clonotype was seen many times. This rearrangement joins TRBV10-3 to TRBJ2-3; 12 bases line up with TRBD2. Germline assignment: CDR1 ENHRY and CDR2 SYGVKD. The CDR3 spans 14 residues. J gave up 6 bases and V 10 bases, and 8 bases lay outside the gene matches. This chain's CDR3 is CATRTSGGTDTQYF. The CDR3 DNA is TGTGCCACCCGAACTAGCGGGGGGACGGATACGCAGTATTTT.

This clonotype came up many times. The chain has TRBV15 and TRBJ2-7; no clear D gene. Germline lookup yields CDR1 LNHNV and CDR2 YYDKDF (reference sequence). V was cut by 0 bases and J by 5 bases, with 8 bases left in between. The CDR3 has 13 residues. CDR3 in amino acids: CATSRDPPDEQYF. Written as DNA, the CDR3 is TGTGCCACCAGCAGAGACCCCCCGGACGAGCAGTACTTC.

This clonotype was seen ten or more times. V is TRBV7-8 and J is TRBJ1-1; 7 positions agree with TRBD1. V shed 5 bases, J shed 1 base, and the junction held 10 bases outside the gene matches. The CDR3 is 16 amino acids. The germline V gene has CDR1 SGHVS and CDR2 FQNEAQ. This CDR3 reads CASSARDRGSNTEAFF. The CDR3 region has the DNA TGTGCCAGCAGCGCCCGGGACAGAGGTTCGAACACTGAAGCTTTCTTT. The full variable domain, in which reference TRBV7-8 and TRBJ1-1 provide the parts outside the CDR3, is GAGVSQSPRYKVAKRGQDVALRCDPISGHVSLFWYQQALGQGPEFLTYFQNEAQLDKSGLPSDRFFAERPEGSVSTLKIQRTQQEDSAVYLCASSARDRGSNTEAFFGQGTRLTVV.

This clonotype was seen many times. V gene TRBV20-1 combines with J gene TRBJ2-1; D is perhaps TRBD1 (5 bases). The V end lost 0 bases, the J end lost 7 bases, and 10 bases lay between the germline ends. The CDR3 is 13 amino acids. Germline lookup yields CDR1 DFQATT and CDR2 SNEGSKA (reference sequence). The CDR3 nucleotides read TGCAGTGCTAGAGATACGACAGCGAATGAGCAGTTCTTC. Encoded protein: CSARDTTANEQFF.

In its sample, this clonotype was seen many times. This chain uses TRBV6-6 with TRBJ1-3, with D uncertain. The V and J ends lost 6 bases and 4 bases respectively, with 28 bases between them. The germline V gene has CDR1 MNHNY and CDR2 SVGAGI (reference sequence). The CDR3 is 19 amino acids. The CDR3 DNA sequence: TGTGCCAGCAGAGGGATAAGCCGGGAGTCAATGTTCGCAGGAAACACCATATATTTT. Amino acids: CASRGISRESMFAGNTIYF.

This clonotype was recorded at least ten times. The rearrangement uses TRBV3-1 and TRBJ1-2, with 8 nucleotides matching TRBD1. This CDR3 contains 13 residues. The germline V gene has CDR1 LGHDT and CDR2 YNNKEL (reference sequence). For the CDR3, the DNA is TGTGCTTGCGAGAACAGGGGGTCTTCAGGCTACACCTTC. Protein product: CACENRGSSGYTF.